These 5 T cell receptor beta chains were all obtained from the same sample, sequenced in a study of CD8+CD57+ T cells in acquired aplastic anemia. Genomic DNA provided the template from which TCR beta VDJ and CDR3 profiles were obtained. A single record per CDR3 protein comes from TCRdb applying MiXCR to the reads. Among a few hundred thousand distinct CDR3 sequences, about a third were seen once, and the ten largest hold around 0.82%. CD8+CD57+ cell expansion had been shown by flow cytometry in patients chosen for sequencing. The sequencing input was sorted CD4+, CD8+, or CD8+CD57+ T cells (not recorded which) from PBMCs. Receptors were obtained from a human donor with aplastic anemia.

This clonotype has more than one count but fewer than ten. The V call is TRBV7-8, the J call TRBJ2-2; tentatively, D is TRBD2 (6 bases). The CDR3 consists of 18 residues. Per germline, CDR1 SGHVS and CDR2 FQNEAQ. V gave up 6 bases and J gave up 3 bases, with 23 bases separating them. The CDR3 reads CASSSFWYGSSDTGELFF. The CDR3 DNA follows: TGTGCCAGCAGTTCCTTCTGGTACGGGAGCTCGGACACCGGGGAGCTGTTTTTT.

The V and J genes are TRBV6-1 and TRBJ2-3, with D unclear. Germline CDR1 reads MNHNS; CDR2 reads SASEGT. The germline V and J ends were trimmed by 6 bases and 0 bases, with 10 bases remaining between them. The CDR3 runs to 14 residues. This CDR3 is CASRETGSTDTQYF. CDR3 nucleotide sequence: TGTGCCAGCAGGGAGACTGGCAGCACAGATACGCAGTATTTT.

This clonotype came up many times. This rearrangement joins TRBV2 to TRBJ2-7; 8 bases are shared with TRBD2. Germline trimming cut 4 bases from V and 2 bases from J; bases unmatched to any gene: 4. The CDR3 spans 14 residues. Germline values: CDR1 SNHLY, CDR2 FYNNEI. DNA for the CDR3: TGTGCCAGCAGTGTTATTAGCGGGACCTACGAGCAGTACTTC. It translates to CASSVISGTYEQYF.

The chain employs TRBV19 and TRBJ1-2, with no clear D. Deletions cut 5 bases from V and 4 bases from J, with 14 bases between. Germline loops: CDR1 LNHDA, CDR2 SQIVND (reference sequence). The CDR3 totals 14 residues. The CDR3: CASSDARVSYGYTF. CDR3 nucleotides: TGTGCCAGTAGTGACGCCCGGGTTTCCTATGGCTACACCTTC.

A few counts support this clonotype. This chain links TRBV14 with TRBJ2-2, with TRBD1 identical over 9 bases. The CDR3 contains 14 residues. The J segment lost 7 bases and the V segment lost 3 bases, leaving 3 bases of the junction unmatched. CDR1 and CDR2 (germline): SGHDN, FVKESK. In nucleotides, the CDR3 is TGTGCCAGCAGCCAGAACAGGGGGCTCGGGGAGCTGTTTTTT. This sequence encodes CASSQNRGLGELFF.